Listed below are T cell receptor beta chains from one sample, sequenced in a study of blood T cell repertoires in COVID-19. The assay was immunoSEQ multiplex PCR, and TCRdb's table has in-frame clones only and misses some. The repertoire consists of approximately 130,000 clones, with over 80% occurring once and the leading ten covering 18%. The specimen sequenced was PBMCs or T cells enriched from blood (not recorded which). These TCRs come from a man aged 25-45 years who had recovered from COVID-19. The CDR3 runs from the conserved cysteine through the conserved F or W. A D gene is named only where the DNA matches it firmly. For some rows the clone size is stated as once, few or many, or as a class when expanded; others skip it.

d_gene: NA; j_gene: TRBJ2-7; v_gene: TRBV28; abundance: NA; CDR3aa: CASSFPSSYEQYF; CDR3nt: TGTGCCAGCAGCTTTCCGAGTTCCTACGAGCAGTACTTC
d_gene: TRBD2; j_gene: TRBJ2-1; v_gene: TRBV3-1/TRBV3-2; abundance: NA; CDR3aa: CASSYLGSGKVNEQFF; CDR3nt: TGTGCCAGCAGCTACCTAGGGAGCGGGAAAGTGAATGAGCAGTTCTTC
d_gene: NA; j_gene: TRBJ2-2; v_gene: TRBV28; abundance: NA; CDR3aa: CASSSRQHTGELFF; CDR3nt: TGTGCCAGCAGTAGTCGACAGCACACCGGGGAGCTGTTTTTT
d_gene: NA; j_gene: TRBJ2-1; v_gene: TRBV24-1; abundance: few; CDR3aa: CATSDPRVGEFF; CDR3nt: TGTGCCACCAGTGACCCCAGGGTCGGTGAGTTCTTC
d_gene: NA; j_gene: TRBJ1-6; v_gene: TRBV7-9; abundance: few; CDR3aa: CASSLSAGRSPLHF; CDR3nt: TGTGCCAGCAGCTTAAGTGCAGGGAGGTCACCCCTCCACTTT
d_gene: TRBD1; j_gene: TRBJ2-2; v_gene: TRBV25-1; abundance: NA; CDR3aa: CASSDPGQGNTGELFF; CDR3nt: TGTGCCAGCAGTGATCCCGGACAGGGGAACACCGGGGAGCTGTTTTTT
d_gene: TRBD1; j_gene: TRBJ1-5; v_gene: TRBV6-1; abundance: NA; CDR3aa: CASSERTGMRNQPQHF; CDR3nt: TGTGCCAGCAGTGAAAGGACAGGGATGCGCAATCAGCCCCAGCATTTT
d_gene: NA; j_gene: TRBJ1-2; v_gene: TRBV7-9; abundance: NA; CDR3aa: CASSLDPTGGYTF; CDR3nt: TGTGCCAGCAGCTTAGACCCAACGGGAGGCTACACCTTC
d_gene: NA; j_gene: TRBJ2-2; v_gene: TRBV7-3; abundance: once; CDR3aa: CASSTKTGELFF; CDR3nt: TGTGCCAGCAGCACTAAAACCGGGGAGCTGTTTTTT
d_gene: NA; j_gene: TRBJ1-6; v_gene: TRBV3-1/TRBV3-2; abundance: NA; CDR3aa: CASSQVYNTVGNSPLHF; CDR3nt: TGTGCCAGCAGCCAAGTTTATAATACAGTGGGTAATTCACCCCTCCACTTT
d_gene: NA; j_gene: TRBJ2-1; v_gene: TRBV4-2; abundance: NA; CDR3aa: CASSQVSSDPRNEQFF; CDR3nt: TGTGCCAGCAGCCAAGTGTCTAGCGACCCTCGGAATGAGCAGTTCTTC
d_gene: NA; j_gene: TRBJ1-2; v_gene: TRBV29-1; abundance: NA; CDR3aa: CSVEEGGLGQGGYTF; CDR3nt: TGCAGCGTTGAAGAAGGAGGACTGGGTCAAGGAGGCTACACCTTC
d_gene: NA; j_gene: TRBJ1-3; v_gene: TRBV29-1; abundance: NA; CDR3aa: CSVESSGNTIYF; CDR3nt: TGCAGCGTTGAATCATCCGGAAACACCATATATTTT
d_gene: NA; j_gene: TRBJ2-3; v_gene: TRBV7-2; abundance: NA; CDR3aa: CASSWGGPTDTQYF; CDR3nt: TGTGCCAGCAGCTGGGGGGGGCCCACAGATACGCAGTATTTT
d_gene: NA; j_gene: TRBJ2-5; v_gene: TRBV14; abundance: NA; CDR3aa: CASSQLQGGFQETQYF; CDR3nt: TGTGCCAGCAGCCAACTACAGGGAGGGTTCCAAGAGACCCAGTACTTC
d_gene: TRBD2; j_gene: TRBJ2-2; v_gene: TRBV19; abundance: NA; CDR3aa: CASSSLNGGTGELFF; CDR3nt: TGTGCCAGTAGTAGCCTCAACGGGGGGACCGGGGAGCTGTTTTTT
d_gene: NA; j_gene: TRBJ1-1; v_gene: TRBV18; abundance: NA; CDR3aa: CASSRTVTNTEAFF; CDR3nt: TGTGCCAGCTCCCGGACAGTCACGAACACTGAAGCTTTCTTT
d_gene: NA; j_gene: TRBJ1-2; v_gene: TRBV3-1/TRBV3-2; abundance: NA; CDR3aa: CASSHNLANYGYTF; CDR3nt: TGTGCCAGCAGCCACAATCTAGCTAACTATGGCTACACCTTC
d_gene: TRBD2; j_gene: TRBJ2-3; v_gene: TRBV5-4; abundance: NA; CDR3aa: CASSETSGSTDTQYF; CDR3nt: TGTGCCAGCAGCGAGACTAGCGGGAGCACAGATACGCAGTATTTT
d_gene: TRBD1; j_gene: TRBJ1-1; v_gene: TRBV19; abundance: NA; CDR3aa: CASSMRQGTRTEAFF; CDR3nt: TGTGCCAGTAGTATGCGACAGGGGACTCGCACTGAAGCTTTCTTT
d_gene: TRBD2; j_gene: TRBJ2-5; v_gene: TRBV5-1; abundance: NA; CDR3aa: CASSLVRGGLAGDGKETQYF; CDR3nt: TGCGCCAGCAGCTTGGTGAGGGGAGGACTAGCGGGGGACGGGAAAGAGACCCAGTACTTC
d_gene: TRBD1; j_gene: TRBJ2-7; v_gene: TRBV7-3; abundance: NA; CDR3aa: CASSPPGTGVDEQYF; CDR3nt: TGTGCCAGCAGCCCACCCGGGACAGGGGTCGACGAGCAGTACTTC
d_gene: NA; j_gene: TRBJ1-4; v_gene: TRBV5-8; abundance: NA; CDR3aa: CASSFRGQGPREKLFF; CDR3nt: TGTGCCAGCAGCTTCCGAGGGCAGGGGCCGAGGGAAAAACTGTTTTTT
d_gene: TRBD2; j_gene: TRBJ2-1; v_gene: TRBV7-2; abundance: NA; CDR3aa: CASSLTLAGRTYNEQFF; CDR3nt: TGTGCCAGCAGCTTAACCCTAGCGGGAAGGACCTACAATGAGCAGTTCTTC
d_gene: NA; j_gene: TRBJ1-1; v_gene: TRBV7-3; abundance: NA; CDR3aa: CASSLSATGMNTEAFF; CDR3nt: TGTGCCAGCAGCTTAAGCGCGACAGGCATGAACACTGAAGCTTTCTTT
d_gene: NA; j_gene: TRBJ2-5; v_gene: TRBV5-6; abundance: NA; CDR3aa: CASSLRGTRTETQYF; CDR3nt: TGTGCCAGCAGCTTGCGGGGAACGCGAACAGAGACCCAGTACTTC
d_gene: TRBD2; j_gene: TRBJ2-7; v_gene: TRBV6-1; abundance: NA; CDR3aa: CASSAQRLAASREQYF; CDR3nt: TGTGCCAGCAGTGCCCAACGACTAGCGGCCTCCAGGGAGCAGTACTTC
d_gene: NA; j_gene: TRBJ2-3; v_gene: TRBV28; abundance: NA; CDR3aa: CASSLAGVGTDTQYF; CDR3nt: TGTGCCAGCAGTTTAGCAGGGGTGGGCACAGATACGCAGTATTTT
d_gene: NA; j_gene: TRBJ2-3; v_gene: TRBV2; abundance: NA; CDR3aa: CASSRAGNTDTQYF; CDR3nt: TGTGCCAGCAGTCGCGCGGGGAACACAGATACGCAGTATTTT
d_gene: NA; j_gene: TRBJ2-3; v_gene: TRBV2; abundance: few; CDR3aa: CASSSGSTDTQYF; CDR3nt: TGTGCCAGCAGTAGCGGGAGCACAGATACGCAGTATTTT
d_gene: NA; j_gene: TRBJ2-2; v_gene: TRBV7-8; abundance: NA; CDR3aa: CASYTGYGNTGELFF; CDR3nt: TGTGCCAGTTACACAGGGTACGGCAACACCGGGGAGCTGTTTTTT
d_gene: TRBD1; j_gene: TRBJ1-6; v_gene: TRBV5-1; abundance: NA; CDR3aa: CASSPTGFYNSPLHF; CDR3nt: TGCGCCAGCAGCCCGACAGGGTTCTATAATTCACCCCTCCACTTT
d_gene: NA; j_gene: TRBJ1-2; v_gene: TRBV25-1; abundance: NA; CDR3aa: CASTGNNYGYTF; CDR3nt: TGTGCCAGTACCGGGAATAACTATGGCTACACCTTC
d_gene: TRBD1; j_gene: TRBJ2-7; v_gene: TRBV19; abundance: NA; CDR3aa: CASSTSSGQGAYEQYF; CDR3nt: TGTGCCAGTAGTACCTCCTCCGGACAGGGGGCTTACGAGCAGTACTTC
d_gene: NA; j_gene: TRBJ1-4; v_gene: TRBV2; abundance: NA; CDR3aa: CASSSQRGEKLFF; CDR3nt: TGTGCCAGCAGTTCACAAAGGGGGGAAAAACTGTTTTTT
d_gene: NA; j_gene: TRBJ2-1; v_gene: TRBV9; abundance: once; CDR3aa: CASSPPSVADVLDEQFF; CDR3nt: TGTGCCAGCAGCCCCCCTTCCGTAGCGGATGTCTTAGATGAGCAGTTCTTC
d_gene: NA; j_gene: TRBJ1-3; v_gene: TRBV5-1; abundance: NA; CDR3aa: CASSPTGSSGNTIYF; CDR3nt: TGCGCCAGCAGCCCGACAGGATCCTCTGGAAACACCATATATTTT
d_gene: NA; j_gene: TRBJ1-2; v_gene: TRBV5-1; abundance: NA; CDR3aa: CASTLGGGTNYGYTF; CDR3nt: TGCGCCAGCACCCTGGGAGGGGGAACTAACTATGGCTACACCTTC
d_gene: TRBD1; j_gene: TRBJ1-1; v_gene: TRBV19; abundance: NA; CDR3aa: CASSIRGTVDTEAFF; CDR3nt: TGTGCCAGTAGTATAAGGGGGACAGTTGACACTGAAGCTTTCTTT
d_gene: NA; j_gene: TRBJ2-7; v_gene: TRBV7-3; abundance: NA; CDR3aa: CASSLIRAGSRYEQYF; CDR3nt: TGTGCCAGCAGCTTAATACGAGCCGGGAGCCGCTACGAGCAGTACTTC
d_gene: NA; j_gene: TRBJ1-4; v_gene: TRBV29-1; abundance: NA; CDR3aa: CSAKEGGGNEKLFF; CDR3nt: TGCAGCGCGAAAGAGGGGGGGGGTAATGAAAAACTGTTTTTT
d_gene: TRBD2; j_gene: TRBJ2-5; v_gene: TRBV7-6; abundance: NA; CDR3aa: CASSSGTSGMETQYF; CDR3nt: TGTGCCAGCAGCTCCGGGACTAGCGGCATGGAGACCCAGTACTTC
d_gene: NA; j_gene: TRBJ2-5; v_gene: TRBV2; abundance: few; CDR3aa: CASRERETQYF; CDR3nt: TGTGCCAGCAGGGAGAGAGAGACCCAGTACTTC
d_gene: NA; j_gene: TRBJ2-2; v_gene: TRBV29-1; abundance: NA; CDR3aa: CSVLDIAPANTGELFF; CDR3nt: TGCAGCGTTCTTGATATAGCGCCTGCGAACACCGGGGAGCTGTTTTTT
d_gene: NA; j_gene: TRBJ1-5; v_gene: TRBV23-1; abundance: few; CDR3aa: CASSHPQYSNQPQHF; CDR3nt: TGCGCCAGCAGTCATCCGCAGTATAGCAATCAGCCCCAGCATTTT
d_gene: NA; j_gene: TRBJ1-2; v_gene: TRBV6-5; abundance: NA; CDR3aa: CASTRGGEIGYTF; CDR3nt: TGTGCCAGCACCCGAGGTGGTGAGATCGGCTACACCTTC
d_gene: NA; j_gene: TRBJ1-4; v_gene: TRBV5-4; abundance: NA; CDR3aa: CASSPQEAGEKLFF; CDR3nt: TGTGCCAGCAGCCCGCAAGAGGCTGGGGAAAAACTGTTTTTT
d_gene: TRBD1; j_gene: TRBJ2-6; v_gene: TRBV19; abundance: few; CDR3aa: CASRRQGFGANVLTF; CDR3nt: TGTGCCAGTCGCAGACAGGGGTTTGGGGCCAACGTCCTGACTTTC
d_gene: TRBD1; j_gene: TRBJ1-6; v_gene: TRBV6-5; abundance: NA; CDR3aa: CASSYRGNSPLHF; CDR3nt: TGTGCCAGCAGCTACAGGGGCAACTCACCCCTCCACTTT
d_gene: NA; j_gene: TRBJ2-1; v_gene: TRBV5-1; abundance: once; CDR3aa: CASGDSSNEQFF; CDR3nt: TGCGCCAGCGGAGACAGTAGCAATGAGCAGTTCTTC
d_gene: TRBD1; j_gene: TRBJ1-1; v_gene: TRBV9; abundance: NA; CDR3aa: CASSERTGTDTEAFF; CDR3nt: TGTGCCAGCAGCGAAAGGACAGGGACGGACACTGAAGCTTTCTTT
d_gene: NA; j_gene: TRBJ2-3; v_gene: TRBV12-3/TRBV12-4; abundance: NA; CDR3aa: CASRLSGTDTQYF; CDR3nt: TGTGCCAGCAGATTATCGGGCACAGATACGCAGTATTTT
d_gene: NA; j_gene: TRBJ1-1; v_gene: TRBV13; abundance: once; CDR3aa: CASSLAETGHTEAFF; CDR3nt: TGTGCCAGCAGCTTAGCTGAAACAGGGCACACTGAAGCTTTCTTT